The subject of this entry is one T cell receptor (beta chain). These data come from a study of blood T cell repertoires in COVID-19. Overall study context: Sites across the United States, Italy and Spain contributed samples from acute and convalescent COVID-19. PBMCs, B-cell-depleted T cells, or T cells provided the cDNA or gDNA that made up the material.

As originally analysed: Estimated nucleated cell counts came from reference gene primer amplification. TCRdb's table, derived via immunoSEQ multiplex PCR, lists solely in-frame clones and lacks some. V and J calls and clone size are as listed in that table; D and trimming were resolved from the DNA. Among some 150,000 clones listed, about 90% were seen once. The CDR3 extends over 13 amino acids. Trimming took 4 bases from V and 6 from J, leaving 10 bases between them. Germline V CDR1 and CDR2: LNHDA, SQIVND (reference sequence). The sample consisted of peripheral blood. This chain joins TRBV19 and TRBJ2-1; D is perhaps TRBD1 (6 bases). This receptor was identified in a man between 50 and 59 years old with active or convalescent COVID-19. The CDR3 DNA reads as TGTGCCAGTAGTACAGTGACAGGCAATGAGCAGTTCTTC. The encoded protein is CASSTVTGNEQFF.